This paragraph covers one TCR beta chain sequence. Trimming took off 7 bases at V and 6 bases at J, with 13 bases between the two ends. Germline V CDR1 and CDR2: LGHNA, YNFKEQ. This CDR3 spans 13 amino acids. The data stem from a study of blood T cell repertoires in COVID-19. Assay used: immunoSEQ multiplex PCR; TCRdb lists only in-frame clones, some missing. The sample includes roughly 200,000 clones, 88% of them seen just once. V usage is TRBV4-2 and J usage is TRBJ2-1, with D tentatively TRBD2 (5 bases). The sequenced sample was peripheral blood. This clonotype was obtained from a man in his late teens or twenties with active or convalescent COVID-19. The CDR3 DNA sequence: TGTGCCAGCACCCGAGCTCGGGGCAATGAGCAGTTCTTC. This codes for CASTRARGNEQFF.